The 30 T cell receptor beta chains listed next were all sequenced from one sample in a study of CD8+ T cells in alopecia areata. Treatment reported: oral pan-JAK inhibitor, 5-10 mg twice daily. Reverse transcribed after extraction, RNA yielded cDNA as the sequencing template. TCRdb keeps only in-frame clones here, not all; method: immunoSEQ multiplex PCR. The sample has some 200,000 clones; roughly two fifths are singletons. Material: CD4+ T cells sorted from blood, obtained at roughly week 38, from a patient treated with tofacitinib. These TCRs come from a human donor with alopecia areata.

This clone was seen only a few times. The J gene is TRBJ1-4, the V gene TRBV27; 10 positions agree with TRBD1. The ends lost 3 bases at V and 13 bases at J; junction bases unmatched: 11. This CDR3 is 15 amino acids long. Looked up from germline, CDR1 is MNHEY and CDR2 is SMNVEV (reference sequence). The CDR3 DNA sequence: TGTGCCAGCAGTTTCACGACAGGGGGCCGCCACGCACTGTTTTTT. Its protein is CASSFTTGGRHALFF.

CDR3: CSVGEWGEQYF. Here the CDR3 DNA reads TGCAGCGTGGGGGAATGGGGGGAGCAGTACTTC. This chain links TRBV29-1 with TRBJ2-7, with D perhaps assigned TRBD1 or TRBD2 (5 bases each). In germline, CDR1 is SQVTM, CDR2 ANQGSEA. Trimming took 6 bases from V and 7 from J, leaving 13 bases between them. The CDR3 totals 11 residues.

This clone was observed a handful of times. The chain has TRBV12-5 and TRBJ1-2; D gene unclear. This CDR3 has 13 residues. Germline V gene lookup returns CDR1 LGHNT and CDR2 FRNRAP. V lost 7 bases to trimming and J lost 1 base, with 10 bases between them. CDR3 residues: CASEGGYNYGYTF. DNA for the CDR3: TGTGCTAGTGAGGGTGGATATAACTATGGCTACACCTTC.

This clone appeared a few times. This sequence joins TRBV27 and TRBJ2-1; TRBD1 aligns across 9 bases. V was pared by 7 bases and J by 4 bases, with 2 bases of the junction left unmatched. There are 13 residues in the CDR3. The germline V gene has CDR1 MNHEY and CDR2 SMNVEV (reference sequence). CDR3 in amino acids: CASKGQGYNEQFF. CDR3 nucleotide sequence: TGTGCCAGCAAGGGACAGGGTTACAATGAGCAGTTCTTC.

The chain combines TRBV6-5 with TRBJ1-2; 7 bases line up with TRBD1. The CDR3 covers 12 residues. Germline V gives CDR1 MNHEY, CDR2 SVGAGI. J was trimmed by 6 bases and V by 5 bases; bases with no gene match: 3. This CDR3 reads CASSERGHGYTF. CDR3 sequence (DNA): TGTGCCAGCAGTGAGAGGGGGCATGGCTACACCTTC.

The chain uses TRBV7-2 and TRBJ2-2, with D maybe TRBD2 (5 bases). The CDR3 has 13 amino acids. Trimming left V 8 bases short and J 6 bases short, with 13 bases between. Looked up from germline, CDR1 is SGHTA and CDR2 is FQGNSA. The CDR3 bases are TGTGCCAGCGCGGCCGGGGATCCCGGGGAGCTGTTTTTT. It encodes CASAAGDPGELFF.

This clone came up a few times. The CDR3 nucleotides are TGTGCCAGCAGCTTATTTAACAGGCTCTATGGCTACACCTTC. Translating it yields CASSLFNRLYGYTF. This chain uses TRBV13 with TRBJ1-2, with a weak D call TRBD1 (5 bases). Germline values: CDR1 PRHDT, CDR2 FYEKMQ (reference sequence). V was shortened by 2 bases and J by 4 bases, with 11 bases between the two germline ends. This CDR3 is 14 amino acids long.

This clone appeared a single time. This chain links TRBV5-1 with TRBJ2-7, with no clear D. Trimming stripped 0 bases from V and 2 bases from J, with 6 bases between. This CDR3 spans 13 amino acids. Germline loops: CDR1 SGHRS, CDR2 YFSETQ. The CDR3 protein is CASSLAPTYEQYF. DNA for the CDR3: TGCGCCAGCAGCTTGGCCCCCACCTACGAGCAGTACTTC.

This clone was counted between two and nine times. The rearrangement joins TRBV23-1 to TRBJ1-4; tentatively, D is TRBD1 (6 bases). TRBV23-1 is designated an ORF whose function remains uncertain. The CDR3 contains 14 residues. Trimming took 8 bases from V and 3 from J, leaving 13 bases between them. CDR3 sequence reads: CASSPRGANEKLFF. CDR3 coding DNA: TGCGCCAGCTCCCCCAGGGGTGCTAATGAAAAACTGTTTTTT.

In its sample, this clone was seen a few times. The chain employs TRBV4-3 and TRBJ2-4, with D possibly TRBD2 on 6 matching bases. The germline V and J ends were trimmed by 0 bases and 8 bases, with 14 bases remaining between them. The CDR3 is 15 amino acids. Looked up from germline, CDR1 is LGHNA and CDR2 is YSLEER. The CDR3 is CASSQDRDSLDIQYF. The CDR3 DNA is TGCGCCAGCAGCCAAGATCGGGACTCACTGGACATTCAGTACTTC.

V usage is TRBV30 and J usage is TRBJ1-2; D ambiguous. This CDR3 region has 15 residues. CDR1 is GTSNPN, CDR2 SVGIG, per germline (reference sequence). Trimming pared 0 bases from V and 2 bases from J, leaving 13 bases between. The CDR3 loop is CAWSVGGQVNYGYTF. Written as DNA, the CDR3 is TGTGCCTGGAGTGTAGGCGGGCAGGTCAACTATGGCTACACCTTC.

The CDR3 spells CASSPRRDNSIQYF. Here the CDR3 DNA reads TGTGCCAGCAGTCCACGCCGGGACAATAGCATTCAGTACTTC. The chain uses TRBV28 and TRBJ2-4; TRBD1 is a possible D gene (6 bases). CDR3 length: 14 residues. Trimming stripped 5 bases from V and 9 bases from J, with 17 bases between. Germline values: CDR1 MDHEN, CDR2 SYDVKM.

The CDR3 DNA is TGTGCCAGCAGAGGGACAGGGTCGATCTCTGGAAACACCATATATTTT. It specifies CASRGTGSISGNTIYF. The chain recombines TRBV28 with TRBJ1-3, with TRBD1 matching over 9 bases. V shed 6 bases, J shed 0 bases, and the junction held 6 bases outside the gene matches. CDR1 and CDR2 (germline): MDHEN, SYDVKM. This CDR3 has 16 amino acids.

Written as DNA, the CDR3 is TGTGCCTGGAGTAAGGGGAGGGCTGGGGCCAACGTCCTGACTTTC. It is translated as CAWSKGRAGANVLTF. The rearrangement joins TRBV30 to TRBJ2-6; 7 bases are a match to TRBD2. Per the germline V gene, CDR1 is GTSNPN and CDR2 is SVGIG (reference sequence). Unmatched junction bases numbered 3, after V lost 2 bases and J lost 2 bases. CDR3 length: 15 residues. The entire variable domain, with the rest obtained from reference TRBV30 and TRBJ2-6, is as follows: SQTIHQWPATLVQPVGSPLSLECTVEGTSNPNLYWYRQAAGRGLQLLFYSVGIGQISSEVPQNLSASRPQDRQFILSSKKLLLSDSGFYLCAWSKGRAGANVLTFGAGSRLTVL.

The rearrangement uses TRBV7-9 and TRBJ2-7, with D unresolved. The germline V and J ends were trimmed by 5 bases and 3 bases, with 17 bases remaining between them. Per germline, CDR1 SEHNR and CDR2 FQNEAQ (reference sequence). The CDR3 is 15 residues long. The CDR3, as DNA: TGTGCCAGCAGCCCCCTCTGGACCGAGAGCTACGAGCAGTACTTC. This codes for CASSPLWTESYEQYF.

The rearrangement joins TRBV5-1 to TRBJ2-3; D perhaps matches TRBD2 (6 bases). Looked up from germline, CDR1 is SGHRS and CDR2 is YFSETQ. Trimming pared 4 bases from V and 1 base from J, leaving 19 bases between. The CDR3 length is 17 residues. CDR3 region: CASSGGLRSRGTDTQYF. CDR3 nucleotide sequence: TGCGCCAGCAGCGGAGGACTACGAAGCAGGGGCACAGATACGCAGTATTTT. The variable domain in full, completed from reference TRBV5-1 and TRBJ2-3, reads KAGVTQTPRYLIKTRGQQVTLSCSPISGHRSVSWYQQTPGQGLQFLFEYFSETQRNKGNFPGRFSGRQFSNSRSEMNVSTLELGDSALYLCASSGGLRSRGTDTQYFGPGTRLTVL.

The sample holds a few counts of this clone. The CDR3 loop is CASSQDLSTIQYF. The CDR3 nucleotides read TGTGCCAGCAGCCAAGATCTGTCGACCATTCAGTACTTC. This chain uses TRBV14 with TRBJ2-4; no reliable D call. The germline V gene encodes CDR1 SGHDN and CDR2 FVKESK. This CDR3 region has 13 residues. Trimming pared 0 bases from V and 9 bases from J, leaving 9 bases between. Full variable domain (rest looked up from reference TRBV14 and TRBJ2-4): EAGVTQFPSHSVIEKGQTVTLRCDPISGHDNLYWYRRVMGKEIKFLLHFVKESKQDESGMPNNRFLAERTGGTYSTLKVQPAELEDSGVYFCASSQDLSTIQYFGAGTRLSVL.

This chain uses TRBV5-4 with TRBJ1-4, with D uncertain. CDR1 is SGHNT and CDR2 is YYREEE in the germline V gene (reference sequence). This CDR3 comprises 13 residues. V lost 0 bases and J lost 6, with 6 bases in between. The CDR3 sequence: CASSLAGDEKLFF. DNA for the CDR3: TGTGCCAGCAGCTTGGCCGGGGATGAAAAACTGTTTTTT.

This chain connects TRBV27 to TRBJ2-3, with D perhaps matching TRBD1 (6 bases). This CDR3 is built from 16 residues. The germline V gene encodes CDR1 MNHEY and CDR2 SMNVEV (reference sequence). Trimming left V 1 base short and J 7 bases short, with 18 bases between. CDR3 in amino acids: CASSLLSRVWGHTQYF. Written as DNA, the CDR3 is TGTGCCAGCAGTTTATTGTCCCGAGTGTGGGGGCATACGCAGTATTTT.

This clone was counted between two and nine times. This chain connects TRBV30 to TRBJ2-1; D may be TRBD1 or TRBD2 (6 bases each). V lost 8 bases and J lost 7, with 15 bases in between. There are 12 residues in the CDR3. CDR1 and CDR2 from the germline V gene are GTSNPN and SVGIG (reference sequence). The CDR3 DNA is TGTGCCCGAGGGGGGAGGAGGAATGAGCAGTTCTTC. This translates into CARGGRRNEQFF.

The V gene is TRBV30, the J gene TRBJ1-5; 10 bases align to TRBD1. The CDR3 is 16 amino acids. The junction had 6 bases not matched to a gene; V was cut back by 0 bases and J by 4 bases. Per germline, CDR1 GTSNPN and CDR2 SVGIG (reference sequence). The CDR3 bases are TGTGCCTGGAGTGTTATGAGACAGGGGGCAAATCAGCCCCAGCATTTT. Protein product: CAWSVMRQGANQPQHF. Filled out from reference TRBV30 and TRBJ1-5, the complete variable domain reads SQTIHQWPATLVQPVGSPLSLECTVEGTSNPNLYWYRQAAGRGLQLLFYSVGIGQISSEVPQNLSASRPQDRQFILSSKKLLLSDSGFYLCAWSVMRQGANQPQHFGDGTRLSIL.

At least ten counts were recorded for this clone. This chain uses TRBV7-2 with TRBJ1-5; no reliable D call. Trimming stripped 3 bases from V and 3 bases from J, with 9 bases between. CDR3 size: 14 residues. Germline assignment: CDR1 SGHTA and CDR2 FQGNSA. CDR3 in amino acids: CASSFGQINQPQHF. The CDR3 nucleotides read TGTGCCAGCAGCTTTGGGCAGATCAATCAGCCCCAGCATTTT.

The V gene is TRBV5-1, the J gene TRBJ1-1; D call uncertain. From germline, CDR1 is SGHRS and CDR2 YFSETQ. Trimming removed 4 bases from V and 0 bases from J, with 7 bases in between. The CDR3 contains 13 residues. The CDR3 region has the DNA TGCGCCAGCAGCCGAACATTGAACACTGAAGCTTTCTTT. Translated: CASSRTLNTEAFF.

The V gene is TRBV7-9, the J gene TRBJ2-5; D uncertain. Germline loops: CDR1 SEHNR, CDR2 FQNEAQ (reference sequence). V was pared by 5 bases and J by 0 bases, with 19 bases between. The CDR3 contains 17 residues. CDR3 sequence: CASSIALRERYQETQYF. CDR3 in DNA: TGTGCCAGCAGCATCGCCCTACGAGAGAGGTACCAAGAGACCCAGTACTTC.

This clone was observed a handful of times. This sequence joins TRBV5-1 and TRBJ2-3; the D is unclear. V shed 5 bases and J shed 3 bases, with 13 bases lying between them. Germline lookup yields CDR1 SGHRS and CDR2 YFSETQ. The CDR3 runs to 14 residues. This CDR3 reads CASSSGKRTDTQYF. The DNA for the CDR3 is TGCGCCAGCAGTTCGGGCAAGAGGACAGATACGCAGTATTTT.

This clone was found a few times. The chain uses TRBV12-2 and TRBJ1-3; the table's D gene call, TRBD1, was not cross checked with the DNA. TRBV12-2 is marked as a pseudogene. The CDR3 spans 16 residues. The DNA of the CDR3 is TGTGCAAGTCGCTTAGTGCCCAGGTCAACTGGAAACACCATATATTTT. It codes for CASRLVPRSTGNTIYF.

J is TRBJ1-2 and V is TRBV7-9; 7 nucleotides align to TRBD1. The CDR3 is 13 amino acids. The germline V gene has CDR1 SEHNR and CDR2 FQNEAQ (reference sequence). The V segment lost 5 bases and the J segment 8 bases; nucleotides outside the gene matches: 8. The CDR3 protein is CASSRDRVEGYTF. In nucleotides, the CDR3 is TGTGCCAGCAGCCGAGACAGGGTCGAAGGCTACACCTTC. The variable domain in full, with the rest retrieved from reference TRBV7-9 and TRBJ1-2, is DTGVSQNPRHKITKRGQNVTFRCDPISEHNRLYWYRQTLGQGPEFLTYFQNEAQLEKSRLLSDRFSAERPKGSFSTLEIQRTEQGDSAMYLCASSRDRVEGYTFGSGTRLTVV.

A note on this clone: This CDR3 is also generated by other DNA sequences in the sample. This rearrangement joins TRBV18 to TRBJ1-2; D remains ambiguous. This CDR3 has 13 amino acids. CDR1 KGHSH and CDR2 LQKENI come from the germline V gene. V was trimmed by 2 bases and J by 2 bases, leaving 6 bases between them. CDR3 region: CASSPDGNYGYTF. CDR3 DNA sequence: TGTGCCAGCTCACCAGACGGCAACTATGGCTACACCTTC.

This chain uses TRBV13 with TRBJ2-1; D call uncertain. The CDR3 is 16 amino acids. The V gene's germline CDR1 is PRHDT and CDR2 FYEKMQ (reference sequence). Between the trimmed V and J ends, which lost 5 bases and 2 bases, there was a span of 16 bases. This CDR3 reads CASSRKPSNPYNEQFF. The CDR3, as DNA: TGTGCCAGCAGCAGAAAGCCTTCGAACCCCTACAATGAGCAGTTCTTC.

This clone was observed a few times. CDR3: CAWSDPRTFENEQFF. The CDR3 DNA reads TGTGCCTGGAGTGACCCCCGCACTTTTGAAAATGAGCAGTTCTTC. The chain has TRBV30 and TRBJ2-1; D is undetermined. The ends were cut back, 1 base at V and 7 bases at J, with 17 bases in the middle. CDR3 size: 15 residues. Germline V lookup: CDR1 GTSNPN, CDR2 SVGIG (reference sequence). The whole variable domain, remainder taken from reference TRBV30 and TRBJ2-1, is SQTIHQWPATLVQPVGSPLSLECTVEGTSNPNLYWYRQAAGRGLQLLFYSVGIGQISSEVPQNLSASRPQDRQFILSSKKLLLSDSGFYLCAWSDPRTFENEQFFGPGTRLTVL.